The 28 T cell receptor beta chains below come from one sample, sequenced in a study of tissue T cells after allogeneic stem cell transplantation. Time point: mouse harvest day 14 after allogeneic transplant. The graft held 10^6 splenic CD5+ T cells and 10^7 T-cell-depleted bone marrow cells. Measured with immunoSEQ multiplex PCR; TCRdb has only the in-frame clones, and not every one. The sample lists roughly 5,000 clones; 45% were seen once. Material for sequencing was gut tissue. The receptors were sampled from a female BALB/c mouse given C57BL/6 T cells with graft-versus-host disease after an allogeneic hematopoietic cell transplant.

On this clone itself: A read error likely explains this, since a far larger clone differs by one base. Gene labels here are mouse ones. The CDR3 protein is CASSLWGRNSAYTF. The sequenced CDR3 bases are TGTGCTAGCAGTTTGTGGGGGCGGAACTCCGCCTACACC. The J gene is TRBJ1-2, the V gene TRBV29, with D perhaps TRBD1 (6 bases). The CDR3 extends 1 residue past the end of the read, so its final part is completed from the germline J gene. CDR1 and CDR2 from the germline V gene are MSHET and SYDVDS. The CDR3 is 14 residues long.

This clone is medium-sized (0.01 to 0.1%). Mouse germline and gene names are used. Read coverage stops 1 residue before the CDR3 terminus; the germline J gene supplies the remainder. Different DNA sequences within this sample yield the same CDR3. This rearrangement joins TRBV26 to TRBJ2-7; weak D call: TRBD1 (5 bases). This CDR3 contains 14 residues. CDR1 is KGHPV and CDR2 is FQNQEV in the germline V gene (reference sequence). Deletions cut 3 bases from V and 0 bases from J, with 9 bases between. CDR3 protein: CASSLGQSSYEQYF. The sequenced part of the CDR3 DNA is TGTGCCAGCAGTCTAGGACAAAGCTCCTATGAACAGTAC.

A remark on this clone: Here the gene names and germline are mouse. The read finishes 1 residue shy of the CDR3 end, and the germline J gene is used to complete it. The chain has TRBV26 and TRBJ2-3, with TRBD2 matching 9 bases. CDR1 is KGHPV and CDR2 is FQNQEV in the germline V gene (reference sequence). CDR3 size: 16 residues. Trimming removed 4 bases from V and 0 bases from J; junction bases left unmatched: 5. The CDR3 bases that were read are TGTGCCAGCAGTCCCCGACTGGGGGCTAGTGCAGAAACGCTGTAT. Translating gives CASSPRLGASAETLY. The complete CDR3 protein is CASSPRLGASAETLYF.

This clone qualifies as medium-sized. Gene names and germline match the mouse. The missing CDR3 end, 1 residue past where the read stops, is filled in from the germline J gene. V usage is TRBV13-2 and J usage is TRBJ2-7; D perhaps matches TRBD1 (6 bases). V shed 3 bases and J shed 4 bases, with 8 bases lying between them. The germline CDR1 and CDR2 sequences are NNHNN and SYGAGS (reference sequence). The length of the CDR3 is 12 residues. The CDR3 here is CASGVRGYEQYF. The CDR3 DNA, read in part, is TGTGCCAGCGGTGTTAGGGGGTATGAACAGTAC.

On this clone itself: Gene names and germline refer to mouse. The CDR3 end lies 1 residue beyond the end of the read and is filled in from the germline J gene. This chain connects TRBV26 to TRBJ2-5; 9 bases fit TRBD1. V shed 2 bases, J shed 6 bases, and the junction held 0 bases outside the gene matches. Germline CDR1 reads KGHPV; CDR2 reads FQNQEV (reference sequence). The CDR3 consists of 13 residues. Incomplete CDR3 DNA: TGTGCCAGCAGTCTGACAGGGGGCGACACCCAGTAC. This sequence encodes CASSLTGGDTQY. The full CDR3 sequence reads CASSLTGGDTQYF.

About this clone itself: Gene and germline names: mouse. The CDR3 end lies 1 residue beyond the end of the read and is filled in from the germline J gene. This chain joins TRBV2 and TRBJ1-1; possible D gene TRBD1, 6 bases. This CDR3 spans 12 amino acids. The V end was cut by 3 bases, the J end by 7 bases, with 9 bases between. Germline CDR1 and CDR2: LGHNA and YSYQKL. The CDR3 spells CASSQDRQEVFF. The CDR3 DNA, read in part, is TGTGCCAGCAGCCAGGACAGACAAGAAGTCTTC.

In its sample, this clone ranks as large. The listed genes are named as in mouse. The CDR3: CASSRQGADTEVFF. CDR3 bases read: TGTGCAAGCAGCCGACAGGGGGCGGACACAGAAGTCTTC. V gene TRBV16 combines with J gene TRBJ1-1, with 10 bases fitting TRBD1. The read terminates 1 residue ahead of where the CDR3 ends, so the germline J gene completes it. In germline, CDR1 is SGHSA, CDR2 FRNQAP. The CDR3 loop spans 14 amino acids. V dropped 5 bases and J dropped 3; count of bases not matched to a gene: 3.

Note on this clone: Gene names refer to mouse genes. The part of the CDR3 DNA that was read is TGTGCCAGCAGTCCCGGACAGAGACAAGACACCCAGTAC. Its translation: CASSPGQRQDTQY. The full-length CDR3 reads as CASSPGQRQDTQYF. This chain links TRBV26 with TRBJ2-5; a weak D match, TRBD1 (6 bases). The sequence runs out 1 residue before the end of the CDR3; the remainder is reconstructed from the germline J gene. Germline V lookup: CDR1 KGHPV, CDR2 FQNQEV (reference sequence). The V and J ends lost 4 bases and 3 bases respectively, with 11 bases between them. The CDR3 sequence is 14 residues long. Filled out from reference TRBV26 and TRBJ2-5, the complete variable domain reads NSKVIQTPRYLVKGQGQKAKMRCIPEKGHPVVFWYQQNKNNEFKFLINFQNQEVLQQIDMTEKRFSAECPSNSPCSLEIQSSEAGDSALYLCASSPGQRQDTQYFGPGTRLLVL.

There are a few counts of this clone. The gene names given are mouse names. The read ends 1 residue before the CDR3 terminus; that terminus is restored from the germline J gene. The gene calls are TRBV13-1 and TRBJ2-7; 10 bases line up with TRBD2. V shed 5 bases, J shed 4 bases, and the junction held 3 bases outside the gene matches. Germline CDR1 and CDR2: NSHNY and SYGAGN. This CDR3 is 13 amino acids long. The sequenced part of the CDR3 DNA is TGTGCCAGCAGGGGGGACTGGGGATATGAACAGTAC. It encodes CASRGDWGYEQY. The entire CDR3 is CASRGDWGYEQYF.

Details on this clone: Mouse germline and gene names are used. The sequence runs out 1 residue before the end of the CDR3; the remainder is reconstructed from the germline J gene. The same CDR3 is also encoded by other DNA sequences in this sample. J is TRBJ2-3 and V is TRBV26; unclear D gene. CDR1 and CDR2 (germline): KGHPV, FQNQEV (reference sequence). The CDR3 consists of 13 residues. The ends were cut back, 3 bases at V and 0 bases at J, with 4 bases in the middle. Here the CDR3 reads CASSLPSAETLYF. The DNA read from the CDR3 is TGTGCCAGCAGTCTCCCCAGTGCAGAAACGCTGTAT. Complete variable domain (other parts from reference TRBV26 and TRBJ2-3): NSKVIQTPRYLVKGQGQKAKMRCIPEKGHPVVFWYQQNKNNEFKFLINFQNQEVLQQIDMTEKRFSAECPSNSPCSLEIQSSEAGDSALYLCASSLPSAETLYFGSGTRLTVL.

A note on this clone: Genes here carry mouse names. The read gets to within 1 residue of the CDR3 end, and the germline J gene fills in the rest. The chain is built from TRBV13-1 and TRBJ2-7, with TRBD2 matching over 11 bases. Trimming cost V 3 bases and J 3 bases; bases outside gene matches: 2. There are 14 residues in the CDR3. Germline lookup yields CDR1 NSHNY and CDR2 SYGAGN. The DNA read from the CDR3 is TGTGCCAGCAGTGGCGGACTGGGGGGCTATGAACAGTAC. Translating gives CASSGGLGGYEQY. From start to end, the CDR3 is CASSGGLGGYEQYF.

In regard to this clone: Gene labels here are mouse ones. The CDR3 goes on 1 residue after the read ends, and that part is filled in from the germline J gene. The chain employs TRBV2 and TRBJ2-1, with D possibly being TRBD2 (7 bases). The CDR3 covers 15 residues. V shed 0 bases and J shed 7 bases, with 13 bases lying between them. Germline CDR1 LGHNA, CDR2 YSYQKL. The sequenced CDR3 bases are TGTGCCAGCAGCCAAGATAGGGGGGCAGGGGCTGAGCAGTTC. Encoded protein: CASSQDRGAGAEQF. The full CDR3 sequence reads CASSQDRGAGAEQFF.

With respect to this clone: All gene names here are mouse names. The sequence runs out 1 residue before the end of the CDR3; the remainder is reconstructed from the germline J gene. The chain couples TRBV26 to TRBJ1-1; D is ambiguous. CDR3 length equals 13 residues. Germline V gene sequence: CDR1 KGHPV, CDR2 FQNQEV (reference sequence). V was trimmed by 4 bases and J by 3 bases, leaving 9 bases between them. The CDR3 DNA, read in part, is TGTGCCAGCAGTCCCGGGATCTACACAGAAGTCTTC. This sequence encodes CASSPGIYTEVF. The CDR3 in full is CASSPGIYTEVFF.

This clone was recorded only once. Mouse germline and gene names are used. The read comes to an end 1 residue before the CDR3 does, leaving the germline J gene to fill in the end. V gene TRBV12-2 combines with J gene TRBJ2-2; D is undetermined. The germline V gene has CDR1 SGHLS and CDR2 HYDKME. V was pared by 0 bases and J by 1 base, with 5 bases between. This CDR3 region has 14 residues. The CDR3 bases that were read are TGTGCCAGCTCTCTCGGGAGAAACACCGGGCAGCTCTAC. Protein sequence: CASSLGRNTGQLY. In full, the CDR3 is CASSLGRNTGQLYF.

On this clone: Germline and genes: mouse. The CDR3 loop reads CASSFGTEDTQYF. The DNA read from the CDR3 is TGTGCCAGCAGCTTCGGGACTGAAGACACCCAGTAC. The chain is built from TRBV3 and TRBJ2-5; 7 bases match TRBD2. Read data end 1 residue before the CDR3 end; the end is taken from the germline J gene. There are 13 residues in the CDR3. V shed 3 bases and J 4 bases; nucleotides not matched to a gene: 1. Germline CDR1 reads SNHLY; CDR2 reads FYNGKV (reference sequence).

A note on this clone: Gene names and germline match the mouse. The CDR3 is cut off 1 residue early in the read; its end comes from the germline J gene. Other DNA sequences from this sample encode an identical CDR3 as well. The chain carries TRBV3 and TRBJ2-7, with 11 nucleotides matching TRBD2. The CDR3 has 14 amino acids. The germline gives CDR1 SNHLY, CDR2 FYNGKV (reference sequence). Trimming at V came to 1 base and at J to 4 bases, leaving 0 bases not matched to a gene. CDR3 DNA, as far as it was read: TGTGCCAGCAGCTTAGGGACTGGGGGGTATGAACAGTAC. Amino acid sequence: CASSLGTGGYEQY. The full-length CDR3 reads as CASSLGTGGYEQYF. Drawing the rest from reference TRBV3 and TRBJ2-7, the complete variable domain is GPKVLQIPSHQIIDMGQMVTLNCDPVSNHLYFYWYKQILGQQMEFLVNFYNGKVMEKSKLFKDQFSVERPDGSYFTLKIQPTALEDSAVYFCASSLGTGGYEQYFGPGTRLTVL.

This clone appeared a few times. Gene names follow the mouse nomenclature. The CDR3 end is not reached by the read, which stops 1 residue before it; the germline J gene fills it in. The chain links TRBV26 to TRBJ2-1; tentatively, D is TRBD1 (6 bases). Germline CDR1 reads KGHPV; CDR2 reads FQNQEV (reference sequence). The CDR3 is made up of 14 amino acids. V lost 4 bases and J lost 3, with 10 bases in between. CDR3 DNA, as far as it was read: TGTGCCAGCAGTCAAGGGACAACCTATGCTGAGCAGTTC. This encodes CASSQGTTYAEQF. The full CDR3 reads CASSQGTTYAEQFF.

This clone has more than one count but fewer than ten. Mouse gene names and germline throughout. The read finishes 1 residue shy of the CDR3 end, and the germline J gene is used to complete it. The V call is TRBV31, the J call TRBJ2-2; D unclear. The CDR3 is made up of 14 amino acids. CDR1 is GKSSPN and CDR2 is SITVG in the germline V gene. V lost 0 bases, J lost 1 base, and 6 bases lay in between. The CDR3 sequence is CAWSLRQNTGQLYF. The covered CDR3 bases are TGTGCCTGGAGTCTAAGGCAAAACACCGGGCAGCTCTAC.

This clone was observed a few times. Mouse germline and gene names are used. Sequencing ends 1 residue short of the CDR3 end; the germline J gene provides the rest. This rearrangement joins TRBV13-1 to TRBJ1-3; TRBD1 is a possible D gene (5 bases). Germline lookup yields CDR1 NSHNY and CDR2 SYGAGN. CDR3 length equals 14 residues. Trimming removed 5 bases at V and 0 bases at J, with 9 bases between. CDR3 region: CASRTALSGNTLYF. CDR3 bases read: TGTGCCAGCAGGACAGCCCTTTCTGGAAATACGCTCTAT.

By proportion, this clone is medium-sized. The genes are named according to mouse. The CDR3 extends 1 residue past the end of the read, so its final part is completed from the germline J gene. V and J are TRBV2 and TRBJ1-4; 9 nucleotides match TRBD1. Trimming took 0 bases from V and 4 from J; bases not matched to a gene: 3. Germline CDR1 is LGHNA and CDR2 is YSYQKL. The CDR3 has 16 residues. CDR3 bases read: TGTGCCAGCAGCCAAGAATACAGGGGGCTCAACGAAAGATTATTT. It is translated as CASSQEYRGLNERLF. From start to end, the CDR3 is CASSQEYRGLNERLFF.

For this clone: These gene names are mouse names. With the read ending 1 residue before the CDR3 end, the germline J gene is used to fill in that end. The chain carries TRBV13-2 and TRBJ2-5; D is possibly TRBD1 (5 bases). The CDR3 sequence is 14 residues long. V lost 1 base, J lost 4 bases, and 10 bases lay in between. Germline V CDR1 and CDR2: NNHNN, SYGAGS (reference sequence). The CDR3 bases that were read are TGTGCCAGCGGTGATTCAGGGTGGGAAGACACCCAGTAC. It translates to CASGDSGWEDTQY. The full CDR3 is CASGDSGWEDTQYF.

By frequency in the sample, this clone is medium-sized. The gene names given are mouse names. The CDR3 goes on 1 residue after the read ends, and that part is filled in from the germline J gene. The identical CDR3 is also encoded by other nucleotide sequences in the sample. The chain employs TRBV26 and TRBJ2-1, with a weak D call TRBD1 (5 bases). The V end was cut by 3 bases, the J end by 6 bases, with 9 bases between. CDR3 length: 13 amino acids. CDR1 is KGHPV and CDR2 is FQNQEV in the germline V gene (reference sequence). The CDR3 protein is CASSLQGGAEQFF. CDR3 DNA, as far as it was read: TGTGCCAGCAGTCTCCAGGGTGGTGCTGAGCAGTTC.

A word on this clone: These gene names are mouse names. With the read ending 1 residue before the CDR3 end, the germline J gene is used to fill in that end. The rearrangement joins TRBV19 to TRBJ1-6; maybe TRBD1 (5 bases). TRBJ1-6 is recorded as an ORF, its role being uncertain. Germline values: CDR1 FNHDT, CDR2 SITEND (reference sequence). V dropped 1 base and J dropped 10 bases, with 6 bases sitting between them. This CDR3 is built from 12 residues. Incomplete CDR3 DNA: TGTGCCAGCAGTATAAGGGGCTCGCCCCTCTAC. Its protein product is CASSIRGSPLY. The CDR3 in its entirety is CASSIRGSPLYF.

This clone was seen more than once but under ten times. Any gene name here is a mouse gene name. The CDR3 goes on 1 residue after the read ends, and that part is filled in from the germline J gene. The chain uses TRBV13-2 and TRBJ1-4, with 8 bases identical to TRBD1. Per germline, CDR1 NNHNN and CDR2 SYGAGS (reference sequence). The CDR3 has 15 amino acids. Trimming at V came to 1 base and at J to 2 bases, leaving 1 base not matched to a gene. The DNA read from the CDR3 is TGTGCCAGCGGTGATAGGACAGGGTCCAACGAAAGATTATTT. Residues: CASGDRTGSNERLF. In full, the CDR3 reads CASGDRTGSNERLFF.

Details on this clone: Gene names refer to mouse genes. The read falls 1 residue short of the CDR3 end, and the missing part is taken from the germline J gene. J is TRBJ2-1 and V is TRBV15, with D tentatively TRBD2 (7 bases). Trimming pared 2 bases from V and 5 bases from J, leaving 10 bases between. Germline lookup yields CDR1 SGHND and CDR2 FRSKSL. CDR3 length equals 14 residues. CDR3 sequence: CASSLPGGHAEQFF. Incomplete CDR3 DNA: TGTGCCAGCAGTTTACCTGGGGGCCATGCTGAGCAGTTC.

This clone was seen a few times. The genes and germline here are from mouse. The read halts 1 residue ahead of the CDR3 end, with the missing end drawn from the germline J gene. This chain links TRBV3 with TRBJ2-2, with TRBD1 matching 12 bases. The CDR3 spans 16 residues. Unmatched junction bases numbered 6, after V lost 7 bases and J lost 3 bases. Germline assignment: CDR1 SNHLY and CDR2 FYNGKV (reference sequence). The CDR3 region is CASNRDRGQDTGQLYF. The sequenced CDR3 bases are TGTGCCAGCAACCGGGACAGGGGGCAGGACACCGGGCAGCTCTAC.

In its sample, this clone is medium-sized. Gene names refer to mouse genes. The read finishes 1 residue shy of the CDR3 end, and the germline J gene is used to complete it. This rearrangement joins TRBV3 to TRBJ2-7; 10 bases agree with TRBD2. V shed 5 bases, J shed 3 bases, and the junction held 4 bases outside the gene matches. Germline loops: CDR1 SNHLY, CDR2 FYNGKV (reference sequence). The CDR3 extends over 14 amino acids. The CDR3 bases that were read are TGTGCCAGCAGCCGACTGGGGGGAGACTATGAACAGTAC. Its translation: CASSRLGGDYEQY. The whole CDR3 protein reads CASSRLGGDYEQYF.

This clone was counted a few times. Gene names and germline match the mouse. The DNA ends 1 residue before the CDR3 does, and the rest of the CDR3 is filled in from the germline J gene. The sample carries other DNA sequences with the same CDR3. The rearrangement joins TRBV26 to TRBJ2-7; D call uncertain. This CDR3 spans 12 amino acids. Germline V gives CDR1 KGHPV, CDR2 FQNQEV (reference sequence). The V gene lost 2 bases and the J gene lost 3 bases, with 5 bases spanning the gap. The sequenced part of the CDR3 DNA is TGTGCCAGCAGTCTGGACCGCTATGAACAGTAC. Protein: CASSLDRYEQY. The whole CDR3 protein is CASSLDRYEQYF.